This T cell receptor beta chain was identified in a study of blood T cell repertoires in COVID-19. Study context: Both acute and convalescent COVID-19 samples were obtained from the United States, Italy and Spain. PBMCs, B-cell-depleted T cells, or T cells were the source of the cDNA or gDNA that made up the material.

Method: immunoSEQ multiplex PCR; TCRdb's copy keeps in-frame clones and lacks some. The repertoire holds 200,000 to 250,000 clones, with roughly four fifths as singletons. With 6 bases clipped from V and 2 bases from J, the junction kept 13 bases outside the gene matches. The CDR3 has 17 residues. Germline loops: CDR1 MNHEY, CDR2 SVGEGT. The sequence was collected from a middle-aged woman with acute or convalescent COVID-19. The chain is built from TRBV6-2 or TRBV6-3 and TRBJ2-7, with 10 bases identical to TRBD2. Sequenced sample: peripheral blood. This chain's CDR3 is CASSIPVAGGPTYEQYF. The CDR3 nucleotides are TGTGCCAGCAGCATACCTGTAGCGGGAGGTCCTACCTACGAGCAGTACTTC.